The 30 T cell receptor beta chains in this list originate from one sample, sequenced in a study of T cell responses to AZD1222 COVID-19 vaccine. TCRdb keeps only in-frame clones here, not all; method: immunoSEQ multiplex PCR. The table has 120,000 to 150,000 clones, approximately 85% seen once. Sequenced here: peripheral blood, sampled on day 0 of MenACWY control vaccination. The receptors originated from an adult in good health.

J is TRBJ2-7 and V is TRBV7-2; D remains unclear. CDR3 length: 15 residues. Germline V lookup: CDR1 SGHTA, CDR2 FQGNSA. The V end lost 5 bases, the J end lost 3 bases, and 17 bases lay between the germline ends. CDR3 in DNA: TGTGCCAGCAGCCTGGGCCTTCTAAGAGGCTACGAGCAGTACTTC. Translated: CASSLGLLRGYEQYF.

V and J are TRBV6-5 and TRBJ1-2, with D tentatively TRBD1 (5 bases). The CDR3 has 13 amino acids. V lost 7 bases to trimming and J lost 4 bases, with 13 bases between them. CDR1 is MNHEY and CDR2 is SVGAGI in the germline V gene. CDR3 in DNA: TGTGCCAGCATGAAGACAGATGCCTATGGCTACACCTTC. It translates to CASMKTDAYGYTF.

This chain joins TRBV13 and TRBJ2-3; TRBD1 or TRBD2 may be the D gene (5 bases each). Germline V gives CDR1 PRHDT, CDR2 FYEKMQ (reference sequence). The CDR3 consists of 15 residues. V lost 5 bases, J lost 0 bases, and 12 bases lay in between. CDR3 nucleotides: TGTGCCAGCAGCCCAACTAGGGGTAGCACAGATACGCAGTATTTT. Translation: CASSPTRGSTDTQYF.

Only a few counts were recorded for this clone. The chain carries TRBV15 and TRBJ2-3, with D possibly TRBD2 on 5 matching bases. Germline V gene lookup returns CDR1 LNHNV and CDR2 YYDKDF (reference sequence). V shed 5 bases and J shed 6 bases, with 15 bases lying between them. This CDR3 region has 14 residues. Here the CDR3 reads CATSRGPGEDTQYF. CDR3 sequence (DNA): TGTGCCACCAGCCGGGGTCCAGGAGAGGATACGCAGTATTTT.

The chain is built from TRBV24-1 and TRBJ2-1; 9 bases match TRBD1. V dropped 7 bases and J dropped 6; count of bases not matched to a gene: 6. The CDR3 totals 14 residues. CDR1 KGHDR and CDR2 SFDVKD come from the germline V gene. CDR3 region: CATRPGQGFNEQFF. DNA for the CDR3: TGTGCCACCAGGCCGGGACAGGGATTCAATGAGCAGTTCTTC.

This clone has just a few counts. This chain links TRBV5-6 with TRBJ1-6, with TRBD1 matching 9 bases. Germline V gene data show CDR1 as SGHDT and CDR2 as YYEEEE. The CDR3 loop spans 15 amino acids. Trimming at V came to 2 bases and at J to 10 bases, leaving 7 bases not matched to a gene. The chain's CDR3 is CASSFRGQGWSPLHF. The CDR3 coding sequence is TGTGCCAGCAGCTTCAGGGGACAGGGTTGGTCACCCCTCCACTTT.

On this clone itself: This same CDR3 is encoded by further DNA sequences in the sample. The chain recombines TRBV7-9 with TRBJ1-5; perhaps TRBD1 as D (5 bases). This CDR3 is 15 amino acids long. The germline V gene encodes CDR1 SEHNR and CDR2 FQNEAQ (reference sequence). Deletions cut 3 bases from V and 0 bases from J, with 9 bases between. The CDR3 DNA sequence: TGTGCCAGCAGCTTGGGGGGTTATAGCAATCAGCCCCAGCATTTT. It codes for CASSLGGYSNQPQHF.

This clone appeared many times. The chain combines TRBV28 with TRBJ1-1; D unresolved. Trimming shortened V by 2 bases and J by 0 bases, and 4 bases separated the two germline ends. CDR3 length: 13 amino acids. Germline loops: CDR1 MDHEN, CDR2 SYDVKM. In nucleotides, the CDR3 is TGTGCCAGCAGTTTACAAATGAACACTGAAGCTTTCTTT. Protein: CASSLQMNTEAFF.

The chain is built from TRBV6-5 and TRBJ1-1, with D possibly TRBD1 on 5 matching bases. Trimming removed 0 bases from V and 3 bases from J, with 14 bases in between. CDR1 is MNHEY and CDR2 is SVGAGI in the germline V gene. The CDR3 runs 16 residues. DNA for the CDR3: TGTGCCAGCAGTTACTCCATAGGGGCCCGGGACACTGAAGCTTTCTTT. Encoded protein: CASSYSIGARDTEAFF.

This clone showed up just a few times. V is TRBV19 and J is TRBJ2-2, with TRBD2 matching over 8 bases. The CDR3 runs to 17 residues. The germline V gene has CDR1 LNHDA and CDR2 SQIVND (reference sequence). V was pared by 7 bases and J by 4 bases, with 14 bases of the junction left unmatched. Written as DNA, the CDR3 is TGTGCCAGTACTCTAGGGGCTAGCGGGCTGCTCACCGGGGAGCTGTTTTTT. This codes for CASTLGASGLLTGELFF.

The chain carries TRBV19 and TRBJ1-2; D might be TRBD1 (5 bases). The CDR3 runs to 13 residues. The V gene lost 5 bases and the J gene lost 4 bases, with 11 bases spanning the gap. Germline-derived CDR1 and CDR2 are LNHDA and SQIVND (reference sequence). The CDR3 is CASSQGRVYGYTF. In nucleotides, the CDR3 is TGTGCCAGTAGTCAGGGTAGGGTCTATGGCTACACCTTC.

This chain joins TRBV14 and TRBJ1-3; D not certain. The V end lost 4 bases, the J end lost 0 bases, and 13 bases lay between the germline ends. Germline values: CDR1 SGHDN, CDR2 FVKESK. This CDR3 is built from 16 residues. The CDR3: CASSRKGLSSGNTIYF. The CDR3 nucleotides read TGTGCCAGCAGCCGCAAAGGCCTGAGCTCTGGAAACACCATATATTTT.

The chain uses TRBV7-9 and TRBJ2-2; D not certain. Germline assignment: CDR1 SEHNR and CDR2 FQNEAQ (reference sequence). V was trimmed by 2 bases and J by 3 bases, leaving 4 bases between them. The CDR3 totals 13 residues. In DNA, the CDR3 is TGTGCCAGCAGCTTATTAGACACCGGGGAGCTGTTTTTT. Protein: CASSLLDTGELFF. Together with reference TRBV7-9 and TRBJ2-2, the CDR3 gives the full variable domain: DTGVSQNPRHKITKRGQNVTFRCDPISEHNRLYWYRQTLGQGPEFLTYFQNEAQLEKSRLLSDRFSAERPKGSFSTLEIQRTEQGDSAMYLCASSLLDTGELFFGEGSRLTVL.

This chain joins TRBV3-1 (or the pseudogene TRBV3-2) and TRBJ2-5, with 8 bases matching TRBD1. The V gene end was trimmed by 7 bases and the J gene end by 4 bases; junction bases not matched to a gene: 11. CDR1 is LGHDT and CDR2 is YNNKEL in the germline V gene (reference sequence). CDR3 length: 15 residues. CDR3 residues: CASTSRTGLGETQYF. The CDR3 DNA is TGTGCCAGCACTTCAAGGACAGGGTTGGGAGAGACCCAGTACTTC.

V is TRBV5-1 and J is TRBJ1-1; TRBD1 matches at 8 bases. V lost 0 bases, J lost 1 base, and 2 bases stayed unmatched. The CDR3 is 15 residues long. Germline V gives CDR1 SGHRS, CDR2 YFSETQ. DNA for the CDR3: TGCGCCAGCAGCTTGGCAGGGGGCAGGAACACTGAAGCTTTCTTT. The encoded protein is CASSLAGGRNTEAFF. The whole variable domain, remainder taken from reference TRBV5-1 and TRBJ1-1, is KAGVTQTPRYLIKTRGQQVTLSCSPISGHRSVSWYQQTPGQGLQFLFEYFSETQRNKGNFPGRFSGRQFSNSRSEMNVSTLELGDSALYLCASSLAGGRNTEAFFGQGTRLTVV.

CDR3 loop: CASSLAGTGIQETQYF. The CDR3 region has the DNA TGTGCCAGCAGCTTAGCCGGGACAGGGATCCAAGAGACCCAGTACTTC. The chain recombines TRBV11-2 with TRBJ2-5, with 9 bases aligning to TRBD1. The CDR3 spans 16 residues. Per germline, CDR1 SGHAT and CDR2 FQNNGV. J lost 1 base, V lost 1 base, and 4 bases had no gene match.

V is TRBV29-1 and J is TRBJ1-3; 7 bases are shared with TRBD1. CDR1 is SQVTM and CDR2 is ANQGSEA in the germline V gene. Unmatched junction bases numbered 6, after V lost 4 bases and J lost 0 bases. The CDR3 has 15 residues. Here the CDR3 reads CSVAGTATSGNTIYF. For the CDR3, the DNA is TGCAGCGTTGCCGGGACAGCGACCTCTGGAAACACCATATATTTT.

The V call is TRBV6-1, the J call TRBJ1-2; possible D gene TRBD1, 5 bases. The V gene lost 1 base and the J gene lost 11 bases, with 8 bases spanning the gap. Germline V gives CDR1 MNHNS, CDR2 SASEGT. The length of the CDR3 is 11 residues. This CDR3 is CASSEVRAYTF. CDR3 nucleotides: TGTGCCAGCAGTGAAGTCAGGGCTTACACCTTC.

In DNA, the CDR3 is TGTGCCAGCAGTCTGGACACCAGAAACACCATATATTTT. Translated: CASSLDTRNTIYF. The V call is TRBV2, the J call TRBJ1-3; tentatively, D is TRBD1 (5 bases). The V end was cut by 5 bases, the J end by 5 bases, with 10 bases between. Germline CDR1 SNHLY, CDR2 FYNNEI. This CDR3 region has 13 residues.

The table lists this clone with a few counts. J is TRBJ2-1 and V is TRBV10-3; the match to TRBD2 covers 13 bases. The CDR3 is 15 residues long. Looked up from germline, CDR1 is ENHRY and CDR2 is SYGVKD. The ends lost 3 bases at V and 10 bases at J; junction bases unmatched: 6. This CDR3 is CAISERTSGGWEQFF. DNA of the CDR3: TGTGCCATCAGTGAACGGACTAGCGGGGGCTGGGAGCAGTTCTTC.

V gene TRBV18 combines with J gene TRBJ1-1; D is ambiguous. Trimming left V 6 bases short and J 2 bases short, with 19 bases between. Germline CDR1 is KGHSH and CDR2 is LQKENI. The CDR3 spans 16 residues. CDR3 residues: CASSSPYQQSNTEAFF. CDR3 sequence (DNA): TGTGCCAGCTCGTCTCCGTATCAACAGAGTAACACTGAAGCTTTCTTT.

This rearrangement joins TRBV2 to TRBJ2-3; 9 bases are a match to TRBD2. The CDR3 totals 16 residues. The V and J ends lost 4 bases and 2 bases, in that order; junction bases with no gene match: 7. The germline gives CDR1 SNHLY, CDR2 FYNNEI. The CDR3 loop reads CASSVRSGGFTDTQYF. The CDR3 bases are TGTGCCAGCAGTGTGAGGAGCGGGGGGTTCACAGATACGCAGTATTTT.

The CDR3 bases are TGCGCCAGCAGCCCGGGGAGCACCGGGGAGCTGTTTTTT. It specifies CASSPGSTGELFF. This chain uses TRBV5-1 with TRBJ2-2, with TRBD2 as a possible D gene (5 bases). Germline CDR1 is SGHRS and CDR2 is YFSETQ. CDR3 length: 13 residues. Trimming cost V 4 bases and J 4 bases, with 8 bases left between them.

The V gene is TRBV27, the J gene TRBJ1-1; D is unclear. The CDR3 runs 11 residues. The germline V gene has CDR1 MNHEY and CDR2 SMNVEV (reference sequence). Trimming pared 6 bases from V and 7 bases from J, leaving 9 bases between. The CDR3 DNA reads as TGTGCCAGCAGCCTGCGGGGTGAAGCTTTCTTT. Protein sequence: CASSLRGEAFF.

This chain links TRBV5-4 with TRBJ2-3; 13 bases are shared with TRBD2. This CDR3 comprises 20 residues. Germline CDR1 reads SGHNT; CDR2 reads YYREEE (reference sequence). V shed 0 bases, J shed 0 bases, and the junction held 10 bases outside the gene matches. CDR3 DNA: TGTGCCAGCAGCTTGGAGCCGGGACTAGCGGGATTCTCTAGCACAGATACGCAGTATTTT. Protein product: CASSLEPGLAGFSSTDTQYF.

V usage is TRBV14 and J usage is TRBJ1-1, with TRBD1 matching 8 bases. The CDR3 extends over 18 amino acids. V was pared by 1 base and J by 1 base, with 11 bases of the junction left unmatched. Germline V gene sequence: CDR1 SGHDN, CDR2 FVKESK. The CDR3 DNA follows: TGTGCCAGCAGCCAAGGACCCTCAGGGGGCGCGTGGAACACTGAAGCTTTCTTT. Its translation is CASSQGPSGGAWNTEAFF. Complete variable domain (other parts from reference TRBV14 and TRBJ1-1): EAGVTQFPSHSVIEKGQTVTLRCDPISGHDNLYWYRRVMGKEIKFLLHFVKESKQDESGMPNNRFLAERTGGTYSTLKVQPAELEDSGVYFCASSQGPSGGAWNTEAFFGQGTRLTVV.

V usage is TRBV9 and J usage is TRBJ2-1, with no clear D. CDR1 SGDLS and CDR2 YYNGEE come from the germline V gene. The germline V and J ends were trimmed by 0 bases and 2 bases, with 9 bases remaining between them. The CDR3 covers 15 residues. CDR3 DNA: TGTGCCAGCAGCGTAGGCCTCCCGACCTACAATGAGCAGTTCTTC. Residues: CASSVGLPTYNEQFF.

The gene calls are TRBV6-5 and TRBJ1-1, with D tentatively TRBD1 (5 bases). CDR3 length equals 14 residues. Germline lookup yields CDR1 MNHEY and CDR2 SVGAGI. The V end lost 6 bases, the J end lost 0 bases, and 11 bases lay between the germline ends. The CDR3 here is CASSWGRMNTEAFF. The DNA of the CDR3 is TGTGCCAGCAGCTGGGGGAGAATGAACACTGAAGCTTTCTTT.

This chain joins TRBV18 and TRBJ2-3; D perhaps matches TRBD2 (6 bases). CDR1 is KGHSH, CDR2 LQKENI, per germline. Trimming stripped 3 bases from V and 5 bases from J, with 15 bases between. The CDR3 totals 15 residues. The CDR3 region is CASSPGAGGEDTQYF. The CDR3 DNA follows: TGTGCCAGCTCACCCGGGGCCGGAGGGGAAGATACGCAGTATTTT.

This rearrangement joins TRBV2 to TRBJ2-7; D is perhaps TRBD1 (5 bases). Germline CDR1 SNHLY, CDR2 FYNNEI. V shed 1 base and J shed 2 bases, with 15 bases lying between them. The CDR3 sequence is 16 residues long. The CDR3 region is CASSEGQTLNAYEQYF. CDR3 coding DNA: TGTGCCAGCAGTGAAGGACAGACTTTAAATGCCTACGAGCAGTACTTC. The full variable domain, its missing parts supplied by reference TRBV2 and TRBJ2-7, is EPEVTQTPSHQVTQMGQEVILRCVPISNHLYFYWYRQILGQKVEFLVSFYNNEISEKSEIFDDQFSVERPDGSNFTLKIRSTKLEDSAMYFCASSEGQTLNAYEQYFGPGTRLTVT.